The text below deals with one T cell receptor beta chain. Its antigen is unidentified. Those patients with uncontrolled infection, other autoimmune disease, pregnancy or lactation were excluded. The data derive from a study of T cells in Graves' hyperthyroidism and ophthalmopathy. Study-wide results and limits: Within blood appeared most thyroid clonotypes that had expanded above 0.001.

CDR1 and CDR2 (germline): SQVTM, ANQGSEA. V lost 4 bases to trimming and J lost 3 bases, with 15 bases between them. This CDR3 spans 14 amino acids. RNA transcripts provided the source from which TCR beta CDR3 regions were amplified. First-round RT-PCR targeting the TCR CDR3 was performed with the HTBI primer set. TCRdb redid the calling of the multiplex PCR reads with MiXCR, one entry per CDR3 protein. The sample contains fewer than 550,000 distinct CDR3 sequences, roughly a quarter of which appear only once. The chain combines TRBV29-1 with TRBJ1-1, with a possible D match to TRBD1 (5 bases). The sequenced material came from blood. This TCR was recovered from a woman aged 30 to 39 with Graves' ophthalmopathy. Written as DNA, the CDR3 is TGCAGCGTTGCCCCTCTCAGGGCGGACACTGAAGCTTTCTTT. Its translation: CSVAPLRADTEAFF.